The 28 T cell receptor beta chains presented below share a single source sample, sequenced in a study of T cell responses to AZD1222 COVID-19 vaccine. Clones were sequenced by immunoSEQ multiplex PCR, and TCRdb holds only the in-frame ones, with some missing. Here the sample spans roughly 110,000 clones, roughly 89% being singletons. The specimen comprised peripheral blood, sampled on day 0 of AZD1222 vaccination. The receptors originated from an adult in good health.

The genes are TRBV10-3 and TRBJ2-7; D is perhaps TRBD1 (5 bases). Germline CDR1 ENHRY, CDR2 SYGVKD. The length of the CDR3 is 15 residues. The ends were cut back, 2 bases at V and 0 bases at J, with 11 bases in the middle. The CDR3 DNA reads TGTGCCATCAGTGAGAGGGGTAGGAGCTCCTACGAGCAGTACTTC. As protein: CAISERGRSSYEQYF.

The V and J genes are TRBV18 and TRBJ2-5; TRBD1 or TRBD2 may be the D gene (5 bases each). V was shortened by 3 bases and J by 5 bases, with 13 bases between the two germline ends. The CDR3 runs 14 residues. Germline lookup yields CDR1 KGHSH and CDR2 LQKENI. In nucleotides, the CDR3 is TGTGCCAGCTCACCGGGGGTAGTAGCGGAGACCCAGTACTTC. It yields the protein CASSPGVVAETQYF.

This sequence joins TRBV29-1 and TRBJ2-3; D may be TRBD1 or TRBD2 (5 bases each). With 3 bases removed from V and 0 bases from J, the gap between germline ends came to 16 bases. The germline V gene has CDR1 SQVTM and CDR2 ANQGSEA. The CDR3 totals 16 residues. In DNA, the CDR3 is TGCAGCGTTGAGGGGGTGGCAGGGTGGAGCACAGATACGCAGTATTTT. This translates into CSVEGVAGWSTDTQYF.

The V and J genes are TRBV30 and TRBJ1-4, with unresolved D. This CDR3 contains 14 residues. The germline V and J ends were trimmed by 5 bases and 2 bases, with 12 bases remaining between them. The germline gives CDR1 GTSNPN, CDR2 SVGIG (reference sequence). The CDR3 region is CAWGEFPTNEKLFF. CDR3 DNA: TGTGCCTGGGGAGAGTTCCCCACTAATGAAAAACTGTTTTTT.

The CDR3 loop is CASNLLAADTGELFF. CDR3 DNA: TGTGCCAGCAACCTACTAGCGGCGGACACCGGGGAGCTGTTTTTT. V is TRBV2 and J is TRBJ2-2, with 8 bases fitting TRBD2. Trimming removed 7 bases from V and 3 bases from J; junction bases left unmatched: 7. The CDR3 has 15 residues. The germline V gene has CDR1 SNHLY and CDR2 FYNNEI.

This sequence joins TRBV6-2 or TRBV6-3 and TRBJ1-5; D is uncertain. Germline V gives CDR1 MNHEY, CDR2 SVGEGT. V was pared by 6 bases and J by 2 bases, with 11 bases between. The CDR3 is 14 amino acids. The CDR3 here is CASRPGGGNQPQHF. CDR3 coding DNA: TGTGCCAGCAGGCCTGGTGGTGGCAATCAGCCCCAGCATTTT.

The chain combines TRBV7-3 with TRBJ1-3; maybe TRBD1 (6 bases). The length of the CDR3 is 13 residues. V was trimmed by 5 bases and J by 7 bases, leaving 12 bases between them. Germline CDR1 SGHTA, CDR2 FQGTGA. CDR3: CASSLGQGNTIYF. The DNA of the CDR3 is TGTGCCAGCAGCCTGGGACAAGGGAACACCATATATTTT. The complete variable domain, with remaining parts taken from reference TRBV7-3 and TRBJ1-3, reads GAGVSQTPSNKVTEKGKYVELRCDPISGHTALYWYRQSLGQGPEFLIYFQGTGAADDSGLPNDRFFAVRPEGSVSTLKIQRTERGDSAVYLCASSLGQGNTIYFGEGSWLTVV.

This chain joins TRBV11-1 and TRBJ2-2; maybe TRBD2 (5 bases). Germline V gives CDR1 SGHAT, CDR2 FQDESV (reference sequence). V was pared by 6 bases and J by 9 bases, with 20 bases between. This CDR3 is built from 15 residues. CDR3 amino acids: CASSTGAGWQRELFF. CDR3 sequence (DNA): TGTGCCAGCAGTACTGGTGCGGGCTGGCAGAGGGAGCTGTTTTTT.

The CDR3 bases are TGTGCCAGCTCATCCAGGGATGGCTATGGCTACACCTTC. It encodes CASSSRDGYGYTF. The chain uses TRBV18 and TRBJ1-2, with D possibly being TRBD1 (5 bases). CDR1 and CDR2 from the germline V gene are KGHSH and LQKENI. Trimming left V 5 bases short and J 4 bases short, with 11 bases between. This CDR3 contains 13 residues.

The rearrangement links TRBV3-1 (or the pseudogene TRBV3-2) to TRBJ2-3; D call uncertain. Germline V gene lookup returns CDR1 LGHDT and CDR2 YNNKEL (reference sequence). The CDR3 has 15 amino acids. V lost 6 bases and J 0 bases, leaving 13 bases between the germline ends. CDR3 DNA: TGTGCCAGCAGTACCGGAGATTCTAGCACAGATACGCAGTATTTT. As protein: CASSTGDSSTDTQYF.

V usage is TRBV6-5 and J usage is TRBJ2-7, with no clear D. The CDR3 spans 13 residues. Per germline, CDR1 MNHEY and CDR2 SVGAGI. V lost 2 bases to trimming and J lost 1 base, with 6 bases between them. The CDR3 coding sequence is TGTGCCAGCAGTTACCCGGAATCCTACGAGCAGTACTTC. Encoded protein: CASSYPESYEQYF.

The chain carries TRBV9 and TRBJ2-1, with 11 bases matching TRBD2. Germline CDR1 SGDLS, CDR2 YYNGEE. CDR3 length: 17 residues. Trimming cost V 0 bases and J 1 base; bases outside gene matches: 3. The CDR3 is CASSVAGLAGSYNEQFF. DNA of the CDR3: TGTGCCAGCAGCGTAGCAGGACTAGCGGGTTCCTACAATGAGCAGTTCTTC. The whole variable domain, remainder taken from reference TRBV9 and TRBJ2-1, is DSGVTQTPKHLITATGQRVTLRCSPRSGDLSVYWYQQSLDQGLQFLIQYYNGEERAKGNILERFSAQQFPDLHSELNLSSLELGDSALYFCASSVAGLAGSYNEQFFGPGTRLTVL.

The chain links TRBV11-2 to TRBJ2-2; TRBD2 matches 14 bases. The CDR3 has 18 amino acids. J was trimmed by 2 bases and V by 3 bases; bases with no gene match: 5. Germline V gene sequence: CDR1 SGHAT, CDR2 FQNNGV. Here the CDR3 DNA reads TGTGCCAGCAGCTTCCGACTAGCGGGAGGGGATAACACCGGGGAGCTGTTTTTT. Translating gives CASSFRLAGGDNTGELFF.

This clone has only one observation. The rearrangement uses TRBV18 and TRBJ2-7; D remains unclear. CDR1 and CDR2 from the germline V gene are KGHSH and LQKENI. The CDR3 has 11 residues. Deletions cut 5 bases from V and 2 bases from J, with 4 bases between. The chain's CDR3 is CASSSTYEQYF. The DNA of the CDR3 is TGTGCCAGCTCATCCACCTACGAGCAGTACTTC.

The CDR3 loop reads CASSLGDRTQYF. In DNA form, the CDR3 reads TGTGCCAGCAGTTTAGGTGATCGAACCCAGTACTTC. The chain couples TRBV28 to TRBJ2-5, with unresolved D. This CDR3 spans 12 amino acids. The germline CDR1 and CDR2 sequences are MDHEN and SYDVKM. V was cut by 2 bases and J by 8 bases, with 9 bases left in between.

This clone was observed once. J is TRBJ2-7 and V is TRBV5-1, with 10 nucleotides matching TRBD2. Unmatched junction bases numbered 6, after V lost 5 bases and J lost 1 base. CDR3 length: 15 amino acids. Germline lookup yields CDR1 SGHRS and CDR2 YFSETQ. The CDR3 protein is CASSPGLALSYEQYF. CDR3 nucleotide sequence: TGCGCCAGCAGTCCGGGACTAGCGTTATCCTACGAGCAGTACTTC.

The chain employs TRBV19 and TRBJ1-6; 7 nucleotides agree with TRBD1. With V trimmed by 5 bases and J by 8 bases, 12 bases remained unmatched. CDR1 LNHDA and CDR2 SQIVND come from the germline V gene (reference sequence). CDR3 length: 16 amino acids. DNA for the CDR3: TGTGCCAGTAGTGCAGAAGGGACAGCGTCTCATTCACCCCTCCACTTT. This encodes CASSAEGTASHSPLHF.

The chain recombines TRBV7-2 with TRBJ1-3; 9 bases align to TRBD1. Germline V gene data show CDR1 as SGHTA and CDR2 as FQGNSA. Germline trimming cut 5 bases from V and 2 bases from J; bases unmatched to any gene: 1. The CDR3 is made up of 14 amino acids. As DNA, the CDR3 is TGTGCCAGCAGCCGGACAGGGGCTGGAAACACCATATATTTT. Its protein is CASSRTGAGNTIYF.

The V call is TRBV10-3, the J call TRBJ1-5; D is possibly TRBD1 (5 bases). V lost 6 bases to trimming and J lost 1 base, with 13 bases between them. CDR1 and CDR2 (germline): ENHRY, SYGVKD. The CDR3 spans 15 residues. CDR3 sequence reads: CAIRGSGESNQPQHF. As DNA, the CDR3 is TGTGCCATCAGGGGATCGGGGGAAAGCAATCAGCCCCAGCATTTT.

This clone was observed a handful of times. The gene calls are TRBV14 and TRBJ1-6; TRBD1 agrees at 7 bases. Trimming removed 1 base from V and 7 bases from J; junction bases left unmatched: 4. From germline, CDR1 is SGHDN and CDR2 FVKESK. The CDR3 length is 15 residues. The CDR3 sequence is CASSQGQGWNSPLHF. For the CDR3, the DNA is TGTGCCAGCAGCCAAGGACAGGGCTGGAATTCACCCCTCCACTTT.

The rearrangement joins TRBV7-3 to TRBJ2-1, with 7 bases lining up with TRBD1. Germline V gene sequence: CDR1 SGHTA, CDR2 FQGTGA. There are 14 residues in the CDR3. The V and J ends lost 5 bases and 4 bases, in that order; junction bases with no gene match: 5. The CDR3 region is CASSPGQVYNEQFF. The CDR3 bases are TGTGCCAGCAGCCCCGGACAGGTGTACAATGAGCAGTTCTTC.

V gene TRBV28 combines with J gene TRBJ2-7, with TRBD2 matching 10 bases. The CDR3 runs to 15 residues. J gave up 2 bases and V 4 bases, and 5 bases lay outside the gene matches. Looked up from germline, CDR1 is MDHEN and CDR2 is SYDVKM. The CDR3 region is CASSSQAGGPYEQYF. CDR3 DNA: TGTGCCAGCAGTTCTCAAGCGGGAGGGCCCTACGAGCAGTACTTC.

As DNA, the CDR3 is TGTGCCAGCTCACCACTTCTCCAGGGCGTCTCCTACAATGAGCAGTTCTTC. Its translation is CASSPLLQGVSYNEQFF. The rearrangement links TRBV18 to TRBJ2-1; a weak D match, TRBD1 (5 bases). Germline V gene data show CDR1 as KGHSH and CDR2 as LQKENI. This CDR3 spans 17 amino acids. Deletions cut 1 base from V and 0 bases from J, with 13 bases between.

V and J are TRBV2 and TRBJ1-4; D perhaps matches TRBD1 (6 bases). Trimming left V 8 bases short and J 4 bases short, with 17 bases between. The CDR3 length is 15 residues. Per the germline V gene, CDR1 is SNHLY and CDR2 is FYNNEI. The CDR3 loop reads CASGGPGRLNEKLFF. The CDR3 DNA reads TGTGCCAGCGGGGGGCCGGGAAGGCTTAATGAAAAACTGTTTTTT. The variable domain in full, completed from reference TRBV2 and TRBJ1-4, reads EPEVTQTPSHQVTQMGQEVILRCVPISNHLYFYWYRQILGQKVEFLVSFYNNEISEKSEIFDDQFSVERPDGSNFTLKIRSTKLEDSAMYFCASGGPGRLNEKLFFGSGTQLSVL.

The gene calls are TRBV28 and TRBJ1-5; D is possibly TRBD1 (6 bases). The CDR3 loop spans 16 amino acids. Trimming shortened V by 7 bases and J by 1 base, and 17 bases separated the two germline ends. Germline V lookup: CDR1 MDHEN, CDR2 SYDVKM. This CDR3 reads CASMLLQGTSNQPQHF. CDR3 coding DNA: TGTGCCAGCATGTTACTACAGGGAACGAGCAATCAGCCCCAGCATTTT.

This clone has more than one count but fewer than ten. The rearrangement links TRBV9 to TRBJ2-1, with D uncertain. Germline-derived CDR1 and CDR2 are SGDLS and YYNGEE. Between the trimmed V and J ends, which lost 3 bases and 8 bases, there was a span of 9 bases. CDR3 length: 12 residues. The CDR3 DNA sequence: TGTGCCAGCAGCGGGGTCGGAGATGAGCAGTTCTTC. Residues: CASSGVGDEQFF. The full variable domain, rest sourced from reference TRBV9 and TRBJ2-1, is DSGVTQTPKHLITATGQRVTLRCSPRSGDLSVYWYQQSLDQGLQFLIQYYNGEERAKGNILERFSAQQFPDLHSELNLSSLELGDSALYFCASSGVGDEQFFGPGTRLTVL.

This clone was counted many times. The rearrangement links TRBV10-3 to TRBJ2-5; TRBD2 agrees at 15 bases. The CDR3 extends over 16 amino acids. Germline-derived CDR1 and CDR2 are ENHRY and SYGVKD. V trimming: 2 bases; J trimming: 4 bases; junction bases outside the gene matches: 2. The CDR3 DNA is TGTGCCATCAGTGAGCCGGGACTAGCGGGAGGAGAGACCCAGTACTTC. It specifies CAISEPGLAGGETQYF.

The chain recombines TRBV6-2 or TRBV6-3 with TRBJ2-4, with D maybe TRBD1 (5 bases). The CDR3 sequence is 18 residues long. The germline CDR1 and CDR2 sequences are MNHEY and SVGEGT. Trimming removed 0 bases at V and 0 bases at J, with 15 bases between. The CDR3 sequence is CASSYSMGRVLAKNIQYF. The CDR3 DNA is TGTGCCAGCAGTTACTCCATGGGCAGGGTCTTAGCCAAAAACATTCAGTACTTC.